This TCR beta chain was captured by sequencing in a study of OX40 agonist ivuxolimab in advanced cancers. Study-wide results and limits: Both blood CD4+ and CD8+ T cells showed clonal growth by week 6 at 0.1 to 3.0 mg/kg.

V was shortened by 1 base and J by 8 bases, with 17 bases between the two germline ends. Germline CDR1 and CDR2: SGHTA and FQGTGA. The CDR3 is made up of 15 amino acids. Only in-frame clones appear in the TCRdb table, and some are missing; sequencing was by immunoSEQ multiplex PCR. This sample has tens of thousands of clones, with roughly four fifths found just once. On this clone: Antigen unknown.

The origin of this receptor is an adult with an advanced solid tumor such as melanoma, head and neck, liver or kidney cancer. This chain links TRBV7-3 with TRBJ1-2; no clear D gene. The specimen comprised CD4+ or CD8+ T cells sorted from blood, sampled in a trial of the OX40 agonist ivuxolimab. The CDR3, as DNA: TGTGCCAGCAGCTTAAGCGCGGCTGGGGTAGGCGGCTACACCTTC. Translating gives CASSLSAAGVGGYTF.